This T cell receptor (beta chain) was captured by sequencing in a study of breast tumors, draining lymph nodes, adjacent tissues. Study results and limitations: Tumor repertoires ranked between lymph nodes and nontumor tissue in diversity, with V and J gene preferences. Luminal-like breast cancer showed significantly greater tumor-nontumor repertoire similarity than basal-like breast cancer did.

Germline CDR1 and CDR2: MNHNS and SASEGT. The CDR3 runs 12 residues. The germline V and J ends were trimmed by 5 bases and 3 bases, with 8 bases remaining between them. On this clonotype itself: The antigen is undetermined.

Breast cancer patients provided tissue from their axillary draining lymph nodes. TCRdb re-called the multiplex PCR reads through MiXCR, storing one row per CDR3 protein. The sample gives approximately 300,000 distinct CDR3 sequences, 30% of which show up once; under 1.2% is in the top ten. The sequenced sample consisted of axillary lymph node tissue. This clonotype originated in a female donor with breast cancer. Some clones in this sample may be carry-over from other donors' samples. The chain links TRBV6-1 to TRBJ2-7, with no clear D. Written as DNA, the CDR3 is TGTGCCAGCAGTTTTCAGAGCTACGAGCAGTACTTC. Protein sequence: CASSFQSYEQYF.